This T cell receptor (beta chain) was sequenced during a study of CD8 T cells in Susac syndrome. Whole-study context: Active disease was present in about 6 of the sequenced Susac syndrome patients, and remission in about eight.

A note on this clonotype: As yet, its antigen is unknown.

Findings and limits, study-wide: Susac-specific public clones in total CD8+ repertoires numbered about 17; in CD8+ TEMRA repertoires, they numbered about 5.

This CDR3 has 14 amino acids. Trimming cost V 0 bases and J 2 bases, with 9 bases left between them. Germline V gives CDR1 SGDLS, CDR2 YYNGEE. cDNA came from approximately 0.5 to 1 ug RNA primed by random hexamers. The authors amplified TCR beta CDR3 across 54 Vbeta and 13 Jbeta using immunoSEQ multiplex PCR. TCRdb re-called the immunoSEQ multiplex PCR reads with MiXCR, one entry per CDR3 protein. Here the sample spans roughly 80,000 distinct CDR3 sequences, approximately 93% being singletons. Negative magnetic isolation gave CD8+ and CD4+ cells; FACS enriched CD8+ TEMRA. This rearrangement joins TRBV9 to TRBJ2-7; D is possibly TRBD2 (5 bases). The TCR originated in a human donor with Susac syndrome. Sample: CD8+ T cells from PBMCs. The DNA for the CDR3 is TGTGCCAGCAGCGTAGGAGCGGTAACCTACGAGCAGTACTTC. Amino acid sequence: CASSVGAVTYEQYF.